The next 6 T cell receptor beta chains were all read from a single sample in a study of identical twins. TCRdb ran MiXCR on the 5' RACE reads and lists one entry per CDR3 protein. The sample contains approximately 500,000 distinct CDR3 sequences, 20% to 25% of which appear only once. The same specimen was also included in a second study, on T cells expressing NK-cell markers.

Sequences were obtained from CD4+ T cells sorted from blood. The receptors shown here come from a woman under 30 in good health.

V gene TRBV6-5 combines with J gene TRBJ1-2; a possible D gene is TRBD1 (6 bases). The CDR3 is made up of 15 amino acids. Trimming left V 4 bases short and J 10 bases short, with 22 bases between. The germline gives CDR1 MNHEY, CDR2 SVGAGI. CDR3 loop: CASSSLDRQRPSYTF. In nucleotides, the CDR3 is TGTGCCAGCAGTTCCTTGGACAGACAACGGCCATCCTACACCTTC.

V usage is TRBV3-1 and J usage is TRBJ2-2; 11 nucleotides line up with TRBD2. Germline CDR1 LGHDT, CDR2 YNNKEL (reference sequence). The J segment lost 3 bases and the V segment lost 1 base, leaving 13 bases of the junction unmatched. CDR3 length: 20 residues. The CDR3 DNA reads as TGTGCCAGCAGCCAAGTTTTGGTAGCGGGGGGGCGGCGGGACACCGGGGAGCTGTTTTTT. Its protein product is CASSQVLVAGGRRDTGELFF. Based on the CDR3 plus reference TRBV3-1 and TRBJ2-2, the full variable domain is DTAVSQTPKYLVTQMGNDKSIKCEQNLGHDTMYWYKQDSKKFLKIMFSYNNKELIINETVPNRFSPKSPDKAHLNLHINSLELGDSAVYFCASSQVLVAGGRRDTGELFFGEGSRLTVL.

The chain joins TRBV6-1 to TRBJ2-5, with D perhaps matching TRBD1 (6 bases). The CDR3 is 16 residues long. The V gene lost 4 bases and the J gene lost 4 bases, with 19 bases spanning the gap. Germline V gene data show CDR1 as MNHNS and CDR2 as SASEGT. The CDR3 nucleotides are TGTGCCAGCAGTGTGTCCAGGGGCAATTTAGGAGAGACCCAGTACTTC. Amino acids: CASSVSRGNLGETQYF.

This chain links TRBV20-1 with TRBJ2-7; possible D gene TRBD1, 5 bases. The CDR3 totals 11 residues. Per germline, CDR1 DFQATT and CDR2 SNEGSKA (reference sequence). Trimming took 4 bases from V and 6 from J, leaving 10 bases between them. The CDR3 sequence is CSATGKGEQYF. CDR3 DNA: TGCAGTGCTACAGGGAAGGGCGAGCAGTACTTC.

V and J are TRBV24-1 and TRBJ1-1, with 7 bases matching TRBD1. V trimming: 4 bases; J trimming: 5 bases; junction bases outside the gene matches: 3. The CDR3 covers 13 residues. The V gene's germline CDR1 is KGHDR and CDR2 SFDVKD. For the CDR3, the DNA is TGTGCCACCAGTGACCCGACAGGGACTGAAGCTTTCTTT. It yields the protein CATSDPTGTEAFF.

This chain joins TRBV2 and TRBJ2-3; 12 nucleotides align to TRBD2. J lost 7 bases, V lost 7 bases, and 6 bases had no gene match. Germline values: CDR1 SNHLY, CDR2 FYNNEI. The CDR3 is 14 amino acids. CDR3 amino acids: CASKTSGGSYTQYF. CDR3 in DNA: TGTGCCAGCAAGACTAGCGGGGGTTCATATACGCAGTATTTT.